This entry concerns a single T cell receptor (beta chain). These data are taken from a study of blood T cell repertoires in COVID-19. Authors' analysis steps: Amplified reference gene primers provided the basis for estimating nucleated cell counts. Assay used: immunoSEQ multiplex PCR; TCRdb lists only in-frame clones, some missing. V, J and clone size were drawn from that table, and D and trimming were deduced from the DNA. The table has fewer than 450,000 clones, around 88% seen once. The CDR3 has 13 residues. Germline CDR1 and CDR2: MNHEY and SVGAGI. The V gene end was trimmed by 5 bases and the J gene end by 4 bases; junction bases not matched to a gene: 3.

The sample was peripheral blood. J is TRBJ2-3 and V is TRBV6-5; 7 bases agree with TRBD2. The clonotype originates from a woman in her forties or fifties with COVID-19, enrolled during active disease. The CDR3 spells CASSSGVPDTQYF. The CDR3 DNA reads as TGTGCCAGCAGTAGCGGGGTCCCAGATACGCAGTATTTT.